A single sample gave rise to the 14 T cell receptor beta chains below, sequenced in a study of shared clonotypes between healthy human individuals. TCRdb's copy holds only in-frame clones and misses some; the assay was immunoSEQ multiplex PCR. The sample shows 700,000 or so clones, more than 70% of them seen only once. Material for sequencing was memory CD4+ T cells sorted from blood. Subset here: CD45RA-negative fraction. All receptors come from a woman aged 25 to 39 in good health.

V is TRBV4-1 and J is TRBJ2-7, with 13 bases fitting TRBD2. Germline assignment: CDR1 MGHRA and CDR2 YSYEKL. J gave up 3 bases and V 2 bases, and 7 bases lay outside the gene matches. This CDR3 contains 17 residues. CDR3 sequence (DNA): TGCGCCAGCAGCCAACCCACTAGCGGGAGGGCCCTCTACGAGCAGTACTTC. Protein product: CASSQPTSGRALYEQYF.

This chain joins TRBV2 and TRBJ1-5, with D unresolved. The ends were cut back, 3 bases at V and 2 bases at J, with 2 bases in the middle. The germline gives CDR1 SNHLY, CDR2 FYNNEI. This CDR3 comprises 12 residues. The CDR3 loop is CASSDRNQPQHF. In DNA, the CDR3 is TGTGCCAGCAGTGACCGCAATCAGCCCCAGCATTTT.

V gene TRBV7-9 combines with J gene TRBJ1-5, with 9 bases lining up with TRBD1. Germline CDR1 SEHNR, CDR2 FQNEAQ (reference sequence). The CDR3 has 19 residues. The junction had 15 bases not matched to a gene; V was cut back by 4 bases and J by 2 bases. CDR3 nucleotide sequence: TGTGCCAGCAGCTCCCCCTCGGACAGGGGCGCGAGGGGCAATCAGCCCCAGCATTTT. Translated: CASSSPSDRGARGNQPQHF.

In its sample, this clone was seen once. V and J are TRBV7-3 and TRBJ2-2; D is perhaps TRBD1 or TRBD2 (5 bases each). The CDR3 loop spans 16 amino acids. With 4 bases removed from V and 2 bases from J, the gap between germline ends came to 14 bases. CDR1 is SGHTA and CDR2 is FQGTGA in the germline V gene. The CDR3: CASSSRGPPNTGELFF. As DNA, the CDR3 is TGTGCCAGCAGCTCTAGGGGACCGCCTAACACCGGGGAGCTGTTTTTT.

The rearrangement joins TRBV6-1 to TRBJ1-3; possibly TRBD1 for D (5 bases). The germline CDR1 and CDR2 sequences are MNHNS and SASEGT. Trimming removed 4 bases at V and 2 bases at J, with 9 bases between. This CDR3 spans 14 amino acids. The CDR3 region has the DNA TGTGCCAGCAGTGCGGGGGTGGCTGGAAACACCATATATTTT. Protein sequence: CASSAGVAGNTIYF.

About this clone itself: A read error may explain this, as a much larger clone is one base away. The genes are TRBV11-2 and TRBJ1-5; D gene uncertain. Trimming took off 2 bases at V and 0 bases at J, with 2 bases between the two ends. Germline V gives CDR1 SGHAT, CDR2 FQNNGV. The CDR3 totals 13 residues. CDR3 bases: TGTGCCAGCAGCTTATTTAGCAATCAGCCCCAGCATTTT. This encodes CASSLFSNQPQHF.

About this clone: A read error is possible here, since a much larger clone lies one base away. The genes are TRBV6-4 and TRBJ1-2; D might be TRBD1 (5 bases). Trimming stripped 3 bases from V and 4 bases from J, with 6 bases between. Germline CDR1 and CDR2: MRHNA and SNTAGT. This CDR3 has 12 residues. The CDR3 DNA is TGTGCCAGCAGTGATGGGGCCTATGGCTACACCTTC. It translates to CASSDGAYGYTF.

This chain connects TRBV6-5 to TRBJ2-1; 7 bases agree with TRBD2. The ends lost 7 bases at V and 4 bases at J; junction bases unmatched: 10. CDR1 and CDR2 (germline): MNHEY, SVGAGI. CDR3 length equals 15 residues. Written as DNA, the CDR3 is TGTGCCAGCAAGCGTCTAGCGGCAAATTACAATGAGCAGTTCTTC. It encodes CASKRLAANYNEQFF.

The V call is TRBV2, the J call TRBJ1-5; D might be TRBD1 (5 bases). V lost 6 bases to trimming and J lost 11 bases, with 23 bases between them. This CDR3 is 15 amino acids long. Germline V CDR1 and CDR2: SNHLY, FYNNEI. CDR3 DNA sequence: TGTGCCAGCAGGTTCCGGGACCCATCTATGGGGTCCCAGCATTTT. Its translation: CASRFRDPSMGSQHF.

This clone was counted a single time. The V gene is TRBV21-1, the J gene TRBJ2-1; the D call in the table, TRBD1, was not verified against the DNA. TRBV21-1 is a documented pseudogene. The CDR3 length is 17 residues. The CDR3 sequence: CASSKKPRDRPNNEQFF. CDR3 DNA sequence: TGTGCCAGCAGCAAAAAACCCCGGGACAGACCAAACAATGAGCAGTTCTTC.

V and J are TRBV7-7 and TRBJ2-3; no firm D call. There are 13 residues in the CDR3. CDR1 and CDR2 from the germline V gene are SSHAT and FNYEAQ (reference sequence). With 5 bases removed from V and 4 bases from J, the gap between germline ends came to 10 bases. This CDR3 is CASSTLGADTQYF. For the CDR3, the DNA is TGTGCCAGCAGCACCCTAGGAGCAGATACGCAGTATTTT.

This chain connects TRBV4-1 to TRBJ1-5; D remains unclear. V shed 0 bases and J shed 5 bases, with 11 bases lying between them. The CDR3 is 15 residues long. Germline V CDR1 and CDR2: MGHRA, YSYEKL. This CDR3 is CASSQDGWPDQPQHF. The DNA of the CDR3 is TGCGCCAGCAGCCAAGATGGATGGCCGGATCAGCCCCAGCATTTT.

The chain recombines TRBV9 with TRBJ2-5, with TRBD2 as a possible D gene (5 bases). Trimming removed 3 bases at V and 2 bases at J, with 14 bases between. CDR3 length: 15 amino acids. Germline loops: CDR1 SGDLS, CDR2 YYNGEE. The CDR3 DNA sequence: TGTGCCAGCAGCGCCGGGGATAGAATTCAAGAGACCCAGTACTTC. This gives the protein CASSAGDRIQETQYF.

The J gene is TRBJ2-2, the V gene TRBV2; perhaps TRBD1 as D (5 bases). Germline V CDR1 and CDR2: SNHLY, FYNNEI. This CDR3 comprises 14 residues. V lost 8 bases and J lost 1, with 11 bases in between. The CDR3 DNA follows: TGTGCCAGCTTAAGGGGAATGAACACCGGGGAGCTGTTTTTT. Residues: CASLRGMNTGELFF. Looking up the rest from reference TRBV2 and TRBJ2-2 gives the full variable domain: EPEVTQTPSHQVTQMGQEVILRCVPISNHLYFYWYRQILGQKVEFLVSFYNNEISEKSEIFDDQFSVERPDGSNFTLKIRSTKLEDSAMYFCASLRGMNTGELFFGEGSRLTVL.